The clone carrying this T cell receptor beta chain was counted at least ten times. Its target is not known. This CDR3 has 12 residues. V lost 6 bases and J lost 10, with 10 bases in between. These data are taken from a study of T-cell reconstitution after alpha-beta-depleted transplantation in children. Study-wide results and caveats: Day-60 TCRbeta diversity that was high in some patients was derived from surviving recipient T cells and thymic progenitors. About two months after transplant, alpha-beta T cells reportedly came from several hundred expanded graft clones. A year had passed since transplant, and T-cell counts and diversity by then came mostly from newly produced T cells.

Researchers prepared the TCRbeta library using unique molecular identifiers, the study reports. In TCRdb, the PCR reads were re-called with MiXCR into one record per CDR3 protein. This table has hundreds of thousands of distinct CDR3 sequences, approximately 13% appearing once. The origin of this receptor is a male patient aged 10 to 17 who had a stem cell transplant for acute myeloid leukemia, so the T cells may come from the graft donor. J is TRBJ1-6 and V is TRBV12-3 or TRBV12-4; tentatively, D is TRBD1 (5 bases). Sequenced here: PBMCs, mostly from graft donor cells, sampled 360 days after TCRalphabeta/CD19-depleted stem cell transplant. CDR3 residues: CASSKGVSPLHF. CDR3 bases: TGTGCCAGCAGCAAAGGGGTGTCACCCCTCCACTTT.